The rows below give T cell receptor beta chains drawn from one sample of a study of human CD8 memory T cell subsets. TCRdb processed the 5' RACE reads again and assigns one entry to each CDR3 protein, with no DNA. This sample's clone table lists roughly 5,600 distinct CDR3 sequences. Input material: CD8+ effector memory T cells (TEM) sorted from PBMCs. The receptor source for this set is a human donor in good health. Each CDR3 is given with its conserved first and last residue. Each record gives: V gene, clone size, J gene, CDR3 protein. Not all rows give a size; the values are once, few, many and, for expanded clones, a class.

>TRBV7-8|medium-sized|TRBJ2-3
CASKERGGGTDTQYF
>TRBV4-3|-|TRBJ2-7
CASSQDSKTSYEQYF
>TRBV20-1|medium-sized|TRBJ2-7
CSAREKGQGSFDEQYF
>TRBV7-8|-|TRBJ2-3
CASSLDPTTDTQYF
>TRBV12-3/TRBV12-4|-|TRBJ2-1
CASSPTWGGEQFF
>TRBV13|-|TRBJ2-1
CASSFGGSGFDEQFF
>TRBV2|-|TRBJ2-7
CASSDFAVSYEQYF
>TRBV18|-|TRBJ1-2
CASSPPDSLGVLGGYTF
>TRBV12-3/TRBV12-4|-|TRBJ2-1
CASSSYNEQFF
>TRBV21-1|-|TRBJ1-3
CASSKARLGSGNTIYF
>TRBV7-8|-|TRBJ2-1
CASSPYTSSYNEQFF
>TRBV7-8|medium-sized|TRBJ2-3
CASSLDTLLDTQYF
>TRBV5-1|-|TRBJ2-3
CASSDPGQSTDTQYF
>TRBV6-4|-|TRBJ2-3
CASSYTGADTQYF
>TRBV7-2|medium-sized|TRBJ2-3
CASSSATGSTDTQYF
>TRBV29-1|-|TRBJ1-4
CSVENSRQKLFF
>TRBV5-5|medium-sized|TRBJ2-7
CASSSMVFEEQYF
>TRBV27|-|TRBJ2-7
CASSHPRAPYEQYF
>TRBV3-1|-|TRBJ2-7
CASSQDWGLTYEQYF
>TRBV6-2/TRBV6-3|-|TRBJ2-2
CASSFSGGALGELFF
>TRBV27|hyperexpanded|TRBJ1-1
CASKAATEAFF
>TRBV24-1|-|TRBJ2-1
CATSPSGLAGYNEQFF
>TRBV7-9|-|TRBJ2-1
CASSYPPGVAEQFF
>TRBV7-8|-|TRBJ2-5
CASSAPSGGLKQGTQYF
>TRBV19|-|TRBJ2-1
CASSIFLHNEQFF
>TRBV29-1|-|TRBJ2-3
CSVSLAGVTDTQYF
>TRBV20-1|-|TRBJ2-3
CSARPLDRGDTQYF
>TRBV7-6|medium-sized|TRBJ2-1
CASSLLAGGNEQFF
>TRBV5-1|-|TRBJ2-7
CASSLKDSGHTSYEQYF
>TRBV28|-|TRBJ2-2
CASRNGQVETGELFF
>TRBV10-3|-|TRBJ1-3
CAISEIERGNTIYF
>TRBV11-3|-|TRBJ2-1
CASSLSINKNEQFF
>TRBV9|-|TRBJ2-3
CASSVRDSGLALSGTDTQYF
>TRBV19|medium-sized|TRBJ2-5
CASSMFPTYQETQYF
>TRBV28|-|TRBJ1-1
CASSSPRRQGSTEAFF
>TRBV6-2/TRBV6-3|medium-sized|TRBJ2-1
CASSASGGADEQFF
>TRBV30|-|TRBJ2-7
CAWRGIDSFYEQYF
>TRBV7-3|-|TRBJ2-2
CASSLTSENTGELFF
>TRBV7-9|medium-sized|TRBJ1-5
CASSRTDNQPQHF
>TRBV6-6|-|TRBJ1-2
CASSLRDIQHYGYTF
>TRBV28|large|TRBJ1-1
CASSLQLAGGTEAFF
>TRBV27|-|TRBJ2-1
CASRPGPPYNEQFF
>TRBV2|-|TRBJ2-7
CASSEFGTGAPIPCF
>TRBV5-4|medium-sized|TRBJ2-7
CASSLEGTGVGEQYF
>TRBV7-9|-|TRBJ2-3
CASSFPLSGEARTDTQYF
>TRBV27|-|TRBJ1-1
CASRFPGTTEAFF
>TRBV7-3|-|TRBJ2-3
CASSLTAGETDTQYF
>TRBV4-3|medium-sized|TRBJ2-7
CASSQEETSSYEQYF
>TRBV5-1|-|TRBJ2-2
CASSSRQGENTGELFF
>TRBV12-3/TRBV12-4|-|TRBJ2-2
CASSPPRQSNTGELFF
>TRBV2|-|TRBJ1-2
CASRDVDYYGYTF
>TRBV27|-|TRBJ2-1
CASRGESYNEQFF
>TRBV21-1|medium-sized|TRBJ2-7
CASSNFLAGYSYEQYF
>TRBV27|-|TRBJ1-5
CTTGTGGNQPQHF
>TRBV9|medium-sized|TRBJ2-5
CASSVAGRQETQYF
>TRBV19|-|TRBJ2-1
CASSIATPNNEQFF
>TRBV27|-|TRBJ2-2
CASSLGAATGELFF